The 24 T cell receptor beta chains below were found in one sample sequenced in a study of blood T cell repertoires in COVID-19. Clones were read by immunoSEQ multiplex PCR, and TCRdb kept only the in-frame ones, dropping some. This table holds 400,000 or so clones, more than 75% found once. The sequencing sample was made of PBMCs or T cells enriched from blood (not recorded which). These receptors were taken from a man in his forties in a cohort exposed to, infected with or recovered from COVID-19 (not recorded which).

Here the CDR3 DNA reads TGTGCCAGCAGACTAGCGGGAGGGCCAGGCAATGAGCAGTTCTTC. Protein sequence: CASRLAGGPGNEQFF. The V gene is TRBV5-4, the J gene TRBJ2-1, with TRBD2 identical over 13 bases. The CDR3 covers 15 residues. Germline V lookup: CDR1 SGHNT, CDR2 YYREEE (reference sequence). V dropped 5 bases and J dropped 6; count of bases not matched to a gene: 5. Variable domain in full (rest from reference TRBV5-4 and TRBJ2-1): ETGVTQSPTHLIKTRGQQVTLRCSSQSGHNTVSWYQQALGQGPQFIFQYYREEENGRGNFPPRFSGLQFPNYSSELNVNALELDDSALYLCASRLAGGPGNEQFFGPGTRLTVL.

V usage is TRBV7-6 and J usage is TRBJ1-3; 7 bases map to TRBD1. Germline loops: CDR1 SGHVS, CDR2 FNYEAQ. The junction had 3 bases not matched to a gene; V was cut back by 5 bases and J by 2 bases. This CDR3 spans 14 amino acids. This CDR3 reads CASSRGQTGNTIYF. CDR3 sequence (DNA): TGTGCCAGCAGCCGGGGACAGACTGGAAACACCATATATTTT.

The V gene is TRBV5-1, the J gene TRBJ1-6, with 9 bases aligning to TRBD1. The trim removed 1 base at V and 4 bases at J, leaving 3 bases unmatched. This CDR3 is 16 amino acids long. The germline V gene has CDR1 SGHRS and CDR2 YFSETQ. CDR3 sequence: CASSLYGTGYNSPLHF. DNA of the CDR3: TGCGCCAGCAGCTTGTATGGGACAGGGTATAATTCACCCCTCCACTTT.

The V call is TRBV6-5, the J call TRBJ2-3, with 11 bases matching TRBD2. This CDR3 contains 14 residues. The germline V gene has CDR1 MNHEY and CDR2 SVGAGI. J gave up 6 bases and V 10 bases, and 9 bases lay outside the gene matches. CDR3 nucleotides: TGTGCCACCGCAACTAGCGGGAGTAAGGATACGCAGTATTTT. Translated, it gives CATATSGSKDTQYF.

The chain links TRBV5-1 to TRBJ2-7, with 9 positions matching TRBD2. The CDR3 has 15 amino acids. With V trimmed by 0 bases and J by 7 bases, 8 bases remained unmatched. Germline loops: CDR1 SGHRS, CDR2 YFSETQ. DNA for the CDR3: TGCGCCAGCAGCTTGGTTAGCGGGAGTCCCGGGGAGCAGTACTTC. Amino acids: CASSLVSGSPGEQYF.

The chain recombines TRBV6-6 with TRBJ2-7; D remains ambiguous. This CDR3 is 16 amino acids long. V was shortened by 2 bases and J by 5 bases, with 19 bases between the two germline ends. CDR1 and CDR2 (germline): MNHNY, SVGAGI (reference sequence). The DNA for the CDR3 is TGTGCCAGCAGTTACGCCCAGTTGACGTTGAGCGACGAGCAGTACTTC. It specifies CASSYAQLTLSDEQYF.

The chain is built from TRBV2 and TRBJ2-5; 9 bases fit TRBD2. V gave up 10 bases and J gave up 5 bases; unmatched junction bases: 11. Germline V gene data show CDR1 as SNHLY and CDR2 as FYNNEI. This CDR3 region has 14 residues. The CDR3, as DNA: TGTGCCACCCGAGAGACTAGCGGCGAGGAGACCCAGTACTTC. This gives the protein CATRETSGEETQYF.

The chain carries TRBV20-1 and TRBJ2-7; D gene ambiguous. Germline assignment: CDR1 DFQATT and CDR2 SNEGSKA (reference sequence). CDR3 size: 11 residues. Trimming stripped 1 base from V and 4 bases from J, with 5 bases between. The CDR3 coding sequence is TGCAGTGCTAGAGGGCCTTACGAGCAGTACTTC. Its protein product is CSARGPYEQYF.

The V and J genes are TRBV4-2 and TRBJ2-2, with D possibly TRBD2 on 6 matching bases. Trimming took off 0 bases at V and 4 bases at J, with 15 bases between the two ends. Germline loops: CDR1 LGHNA, CDR2 YNFKEQ. The CDR3 spans 17 residues. CDR3 coding DNA: TGTGCCAGCAGCCAAGATATCGGGGACTTCCTCACCGGGGAGCTGTTTTTT. The encoded protein is CASSQDIGDFLTGELFF.

The rearrangement joins TRBV11-3 to TRBJ2-7; 10 nucleotides align to TRBD1. The CDR3 has 15 amino acids. The trim removed 5 bases at V and 3 bases at J, leaving 7 bases unmatched. Germline CDR1 reads SGHNT; CDR2 reads YENEEA. The CDR3 sequence: CASSPGQGGVYEQYF. CDR3 sequence (DNA): TGTGCCAGCAGCCCTGGACAGGGGGGAGTCTACGAGCAGTACTTC.

The chain is built from TRBV10-2 and TRBJ2-7; 7 nucleotides line up with TRBD2. Germline V gives CDR1 WSHSY, CDR2 SAAADI. The length of the CDR3 is 13 residues. Trimming removed 8 bases from V and 0 bases from J; junction bases left unmatched: 4. In DNA form, the CDR3 reads TGCGCCAGCGGGAGCGGGACCTCCTACGAGCAGTACTTC. The encoded protein is CASGSGTSYEQYF.

The rearrangement joins TRBV14 to TRBJ2-1, with unresolved D. The germline gives CDR1 SGHDN, CDR2 FVKESK. The CDR3 has 13 amino acids. Trimming shortened V by 1 base and J by 4 bases, and 5 bases separated the two germline ends. CDR3: CASSQAQYNEQFF. The CDR3 DNA reads TGTGCCAGCAGCCAAGCCCAGTACAATGAGCAGTTCTTC.

V usage is TRBV5-4 and J usage is TRBJ2-7; D might be TRBD2 (5 bases). From germline, CDR1 is SGHNT and CDR2 YYREEE (reference sequence). The CDR3 has 13 amino acids. The V and J ends lost 2 bases and 2 bases respectively, with 8 bases between them. CDR3 region: CASSFAGTYEQYF. The CDR3 DNA reads TGTGCCAGCAGCTTCGCGGGCACCTACGAGCAGTACTTC.

This rearrangement joins TRBV24-1 to TRBJ2-6; D may be TRBD2 (5 bases). V lost 8 bases, J lost 4 bases, and 14 bases lay in between. The CDR3 has 15 amino acids. Per germline, CDR1 KGHDR and CDR2 SFDVKD. CDR3 region: CATTAGGSGANVLTF. The CDR3 region has the DNA TGTGCCACCACCGCCGGAGGCTCGGGGGCCAACGTCCTGACTTTC.

The V and J genes are TRBV7-3 and TRBJ2-1; D is unresolved. From germline, CDR1 is SGHTA and CDR2 FQGTGA. The CDR3 is 14 residues long. The ends were cut back, 7 bases at V and 4 bases at J, with 14 bases in the middle. The CDR3 region is CASMVLRLYNEQFF. The CDR3 region has the DNA TGTGCCAGCATGGTACTGAGACTTTACAATGAGCAGTTCTTC.

The chain employs TRBV7-9 and TRBJ1-3; no clear D. Looked up from germline, CDR1 is SEHNR and CDR2 is FQNEAQ (reference sequence). V shed 5 bases and J shed 8 bases, with 10 bases lying between them. The CDR3 is made up of 12 amino acids. CDR3 sequence reads: CASSHLLDTIYF. CDR3 bases: TGTGCCAGCAGCCATTTACTAGACACCATATATTTT.

The chain links TRBV2 to TRBJ2-5; D is uncertain. The CDR3 contains 13 residues. Germline V CDR1 and CDR2: SNHLY, FYNNEI. Trimming left V 4 bases short and J 4 bases short, with 10 bases between. The DNA of the CDR3 is TGTGCCAGCAGTGTAGTTCTTGGAGAGACCCAGTACTTC. Amino acid sequence: CASSVVLGETQYF.

This sequence joins TRBV2 and TRBJ1-1, with TRBD1 identical over 9 bases. This CDR3 has 14 residues. Trimming at V came to 7 bases and at J to 4 bases, leaving 7 bases not matched to a gene. CDR1 and CDR2 (germline): SNHLY, FYNNEI. The chain's CDR3 is CASKGLTGGTEAFF. The CDR3 nucleotides are TGTGCCAGCAAAGGTTTGACAGGGGGCACTGAAGCTTTCTTT.

The chain is built from TRBV7-8 and TRBJ2-1, with 9 bases aligning to TRBD2. The junction had 13 bases not matched to a gene; V was cut back by 5 bases and J by 5 bases. Germline V gene sequence: CDR1 SGHVS, CDR2 FQNEAQ. There are 17 residues in the CDR3. The CDR3 DNA reads TGTGCCAGCAGCCGTAACCCAAGAGCGGGAGGAGACAATGAGCAGTTCTTC. It is translated as CASSRNPRAGGDNEQFF. Full variable domain (remainder filled in from reference TRBV7-8 and TRBJ2-1): GAGVSQSPRYKVAKRGQDVALRCDPISGHVSLFWYQQALGQGPEFLTYFQNEAQLDKSGLPSDRFFAERPEGSVSTLKIQRTQQEDSAVYLCASSRNPRAGGDNEQFFGPGTRLTVL.

The chain combines TRBV7-2 with TRBJ2-3; D uncertain. The CDR3 is 15 amino acids. Trimming stripped 1 base from V and 3 bases from J, with 11 bases between. Germline lookup yields CDR1 SGHTA and CDR2 FQGNSA. CDR3 amino acids: CASSLEWRQTDTQYF. The CDR3 DNA follows: TGTGCCAGCAGCTTAGAGTGGCGGCAGACAGATACGCAGTATTTT.

This rearrangement joins TRBV7-6 to TRBJ2-1; the match to TRBD2 covers 15 bases. The CDR3 runs 16 residues. From germline, CDR1 is SGHVS and CDR2 FNYEAQ. V shed 5 bases and J 10 bases; nucleotides not matched to a gene: 9. The CDR3 bases are TGTGCCAGCAGCCACACCTCAGGACTAGCGGGGGGGGAGCAGTTCTTC. This sequence encodes CASSHTSGLAGGEQFF.

The chain couples TRBV7-7 to TRBJ2-3; TRBD2 matches 10 bases. V gave up 1 base and J gave up 3 bases; unmatched junction bases: 10. The CDR3 spans 18 residues. CDR1 and CDR2 (germline): SSHAT, FNYEAQ (reference sequence). CDR3 sequence: CASSLGLAGVGGTDTQYF. The CDR3 bases are TGTGCCAGCAGCTTAGGTCTAGCGGGAGTCGGGGGAACAGATACGCAGTATTTT.

This clone was seen once. The junction and the germline gene differ at one end; a read error may be behind it. The CDR3 coding sequence is TGTGCCAGCAGTAGCGCCACCTCCCACAATGAGCAGTTCTTC. Encoded protein: CASSSATSHNEQFF. J is TRBJ2-1 and V is TRBV25-1, with unresolved D. Germline V gene data show CDR1 as MGHDK and CDR2 as SYGVNS. This CDR3 comprises 14 residues.

The CDR3 DNA is TGTGCCAGCAGGTACTACGAGCAGTACTTC. It codes for CASRYYEQYF. This chain joins TRBV2 and TRBJ2-7; D gene uncertain. The CDR3 consists of 10 residues. Germline-derived CDR1 and CDR2 are SNHLY and FYNNEI. V lost 6 bases, J lost 3 bases, and 3 bases lay in between. The variable domain in full, completed from reference TRBV2 and TRBJ2-7, reads EPEVTQTPSHQVTQMGQEVILRCVPISNHLYFYWYRQILGQKVEFLVSFYNNEISEKSEIFDDQFSVERPDGSNFTLKIRSTKLEDSAMYFCASRYYEQYFGPGTRLTVT.